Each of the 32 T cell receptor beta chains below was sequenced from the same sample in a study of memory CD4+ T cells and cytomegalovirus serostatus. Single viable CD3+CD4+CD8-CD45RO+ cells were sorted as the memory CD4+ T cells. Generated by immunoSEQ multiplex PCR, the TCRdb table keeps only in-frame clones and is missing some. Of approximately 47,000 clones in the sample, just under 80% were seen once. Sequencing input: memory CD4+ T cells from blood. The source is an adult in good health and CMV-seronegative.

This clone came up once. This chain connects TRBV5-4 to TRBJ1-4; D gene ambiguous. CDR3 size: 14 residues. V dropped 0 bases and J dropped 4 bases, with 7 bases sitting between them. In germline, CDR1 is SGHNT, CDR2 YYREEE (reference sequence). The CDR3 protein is CASSLAGINEKLFF. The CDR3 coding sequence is TGTGCCAGCAGCTTGGCGGGAATTAATGAAAAACTGTTTTTT.

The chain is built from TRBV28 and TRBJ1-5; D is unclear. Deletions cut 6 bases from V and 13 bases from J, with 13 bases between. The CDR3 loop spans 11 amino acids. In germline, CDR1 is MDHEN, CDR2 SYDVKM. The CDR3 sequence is CASSPPGRQHF. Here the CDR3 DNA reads TGTGCCAGCAGCCCCCCCGGCAGGCAGCATTTT.

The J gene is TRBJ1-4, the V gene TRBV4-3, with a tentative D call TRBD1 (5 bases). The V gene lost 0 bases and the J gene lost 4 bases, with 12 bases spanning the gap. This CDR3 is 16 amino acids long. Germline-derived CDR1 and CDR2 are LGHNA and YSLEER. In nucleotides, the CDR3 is TGCGCCAGCAGCCAAGATAAGGGGAAGCTTAATGAAAAACTGTTTTTT. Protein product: CASSQDKGKLNEKLFF.

The CDR3 DNA follows: TGCGCCAGCAGCCACCCGGACAGGGGAACTGAAGCTTTCTTT. Its protein product is CASSHPDRGTEAFF. This chain connects TRBV4-3 to TRBJ1-1, with TRBD1 identical over 9 bases. The ends lost 3 bases at V and 5 bases at J; junction bases unmatched: 4. This CDR3 has 14 amino acids. From germline, CDR1 is LGHNA and CDR2 YSLEER.

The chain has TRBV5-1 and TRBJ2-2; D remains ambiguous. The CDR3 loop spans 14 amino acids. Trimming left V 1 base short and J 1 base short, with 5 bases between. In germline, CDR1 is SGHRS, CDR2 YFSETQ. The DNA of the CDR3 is TGCGCCAGCAGCTTGTTGGGGAACACCGGGGAGCTGTTTTTT. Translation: CASSLLGNTGELFF.

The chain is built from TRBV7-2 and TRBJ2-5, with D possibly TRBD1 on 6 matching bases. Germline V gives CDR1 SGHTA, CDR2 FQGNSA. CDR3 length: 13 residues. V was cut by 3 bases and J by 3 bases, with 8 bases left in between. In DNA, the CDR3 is TGTGCCAGCAGCTTTGCAGGGGAAGAGACCCAGTACTTC. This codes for CASSFAGEETQYF.

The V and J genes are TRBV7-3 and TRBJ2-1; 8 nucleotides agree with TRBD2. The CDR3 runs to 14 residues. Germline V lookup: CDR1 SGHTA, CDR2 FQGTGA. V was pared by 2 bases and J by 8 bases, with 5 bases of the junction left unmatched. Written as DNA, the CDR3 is TGTGCCAGCAGCTTAGGAGCGGGGGATCATGAGCAGTTCTTC. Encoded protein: CASSLGAGDHEQFF.

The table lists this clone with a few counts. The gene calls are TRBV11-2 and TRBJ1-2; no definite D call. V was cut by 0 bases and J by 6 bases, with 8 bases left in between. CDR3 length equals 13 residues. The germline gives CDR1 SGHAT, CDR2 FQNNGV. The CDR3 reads CASSLDRLDGYTF. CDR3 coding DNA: TGTGCCAGCAGCTTAGATCGCTTAGATGGCTACACCTTC.

The chain's CDR3 is CASSFPQGHAPQHF. Here the CDR3 DNA reads TGTGCCAGCAGTTTTCCGCAGGGTCATGCGCCCCAGCATTTT. The chain carries TRBV28 and TRBJ1-5, with D perhaps TRBD1 (5 bases). Per germline, CDR1 MDHEN and CDR2 SYDVKM. V lost 3 bases to trimming and J lost 9 bases, with 15 bases between them. The CDR3 has 14 residues.

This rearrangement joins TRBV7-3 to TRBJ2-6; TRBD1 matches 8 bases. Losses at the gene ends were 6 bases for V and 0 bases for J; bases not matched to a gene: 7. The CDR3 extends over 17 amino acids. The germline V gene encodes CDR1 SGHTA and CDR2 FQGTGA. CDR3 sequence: CASRETGDRSGANVLTF. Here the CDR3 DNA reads TGTGCCAGCAGGGAGACAGGGGATCGCTCTGGGGCCAACGTCCTGACTTTC.

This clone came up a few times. CDR3 nucleotides: TGTGCCAGTAGTATCCAGAGCGGGGGGGCCCCCGAGCAGTACTTC. This sequence encodes CASSIQSGGAPEQYF. The rearrangement joins TRBV19 to TRBJ2-7; 10 bases line up with TRBD2. The CDR3 runs 15 residues. Germline CDR1 reads LNHDA; CDR2 reads SQIVND (reference sequence). The ends lost 3 bases at V and 6 bases at J; junction bases unmatched: 8.

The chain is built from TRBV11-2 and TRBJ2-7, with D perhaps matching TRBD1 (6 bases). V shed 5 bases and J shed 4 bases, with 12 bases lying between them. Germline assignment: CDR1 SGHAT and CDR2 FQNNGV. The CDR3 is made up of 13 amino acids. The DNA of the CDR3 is TGTGCCAGCAGCGGGTTTGGACAGTACGAGCAGTACTTC. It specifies CASSGFGQYEQYF.

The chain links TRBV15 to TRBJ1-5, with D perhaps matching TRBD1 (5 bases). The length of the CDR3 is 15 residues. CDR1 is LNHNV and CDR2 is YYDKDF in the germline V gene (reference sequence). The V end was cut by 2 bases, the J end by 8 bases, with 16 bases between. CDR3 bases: TGTGCCACCAGCAGATCTTCCGGGACCCTAGAGCCCCAGCATTTT. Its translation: CATSRSSGTLEPQHF.

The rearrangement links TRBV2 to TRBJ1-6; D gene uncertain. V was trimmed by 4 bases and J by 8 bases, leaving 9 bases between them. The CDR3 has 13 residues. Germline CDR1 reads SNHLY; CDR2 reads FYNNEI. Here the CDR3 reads CASSVSGYSPLHF. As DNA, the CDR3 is TGTGCCAGCAGTGTTTCGGGATATTCACCCCTCCACTTT.

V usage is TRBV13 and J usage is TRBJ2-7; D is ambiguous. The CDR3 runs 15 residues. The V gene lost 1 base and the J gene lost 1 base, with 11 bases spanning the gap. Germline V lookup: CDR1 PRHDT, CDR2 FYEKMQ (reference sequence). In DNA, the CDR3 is TGTGCCAGCAGCTTAGTGGTCAGAGATTCCTACGAGCAGTACTTC. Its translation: CASSLVVRDSYEQYF.

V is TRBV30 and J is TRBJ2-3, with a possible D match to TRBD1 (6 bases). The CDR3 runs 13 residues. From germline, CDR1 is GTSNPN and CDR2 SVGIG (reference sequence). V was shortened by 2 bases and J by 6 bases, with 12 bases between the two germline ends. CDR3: CAWSPPGHDTQYF. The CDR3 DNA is TGTGCCTGGAGTCCCCCGGGACACGATACGCAGTATTTT.

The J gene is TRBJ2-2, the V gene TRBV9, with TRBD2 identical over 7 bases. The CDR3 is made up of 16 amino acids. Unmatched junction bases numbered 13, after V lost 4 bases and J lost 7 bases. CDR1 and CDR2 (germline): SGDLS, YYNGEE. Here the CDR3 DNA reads TGTGCCAGCAGCCCAGAGGGGCGGGGGTATAGCGGGGAGCTGTTTTTT. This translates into CASSPEGRGYSGELFF.

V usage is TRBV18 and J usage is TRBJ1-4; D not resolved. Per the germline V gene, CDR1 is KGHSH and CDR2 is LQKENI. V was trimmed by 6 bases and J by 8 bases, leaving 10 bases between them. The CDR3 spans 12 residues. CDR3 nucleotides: TGTGCCAGCTCCCCCCGAGGGGAAAAACTGTTTTTT. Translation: CASSPRGEKLFF.

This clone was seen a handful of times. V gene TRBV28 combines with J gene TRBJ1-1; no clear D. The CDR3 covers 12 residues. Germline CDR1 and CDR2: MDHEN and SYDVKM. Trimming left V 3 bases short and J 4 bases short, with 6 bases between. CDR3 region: CASSLWSTEAFF. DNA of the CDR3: TGTGCCAGCAGTTTGTGGAGCACTGAAGCTTTCTTT.

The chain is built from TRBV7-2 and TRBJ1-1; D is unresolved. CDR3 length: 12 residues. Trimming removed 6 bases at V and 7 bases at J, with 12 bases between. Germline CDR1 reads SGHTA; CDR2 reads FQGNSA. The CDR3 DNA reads TGTGCCAGCAGTTCGACCTTCCATGAAGCTTTCTTT. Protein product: CASSSTFHEAFF.

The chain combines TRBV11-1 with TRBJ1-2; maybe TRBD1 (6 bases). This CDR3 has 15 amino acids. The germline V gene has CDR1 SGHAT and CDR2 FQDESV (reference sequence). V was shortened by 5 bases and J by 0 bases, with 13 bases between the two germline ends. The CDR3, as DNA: TGTGCCAGCAGCCCGAGACAGGCCCCTAACTATGGCTACACCTTC. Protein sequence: CASSPRQAPNYGYTF. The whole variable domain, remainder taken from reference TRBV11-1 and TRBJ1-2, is EAEVAQSPRYKITEKSQAVAFWCDPISGHATLYWYRQILGQGPELLVQFQDESVVDDSQLPKDRFSAERLKGVDSTLKIQPAELGDSAMYLCASSPRQAPNYGYTFGSGTRLTVV.

CDR3: CASSLEWVRGLGDTQYF. DNA for the CDR3: TGTGCCAGCAGCTTAGAGTGGGTTCGGGGATTAGGAGATACGCAGTATTTT. The chain is built from TRBV7-2 and TRBJ2-3; a possible D gene is TRBD2 (5 bases). CDR1 is SGHTA and CDR2 is FQGNSA in the germline V gene. V was clipped by 1 base and J by 5 bases, with 19 bases between them. The CDR3 is 17 residues long.

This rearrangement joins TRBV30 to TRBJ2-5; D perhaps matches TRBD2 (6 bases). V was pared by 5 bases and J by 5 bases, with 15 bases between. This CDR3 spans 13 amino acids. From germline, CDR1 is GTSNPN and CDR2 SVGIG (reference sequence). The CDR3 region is CAWHRLEGETQYF. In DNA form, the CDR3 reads TGTGCCTGGCACCGCTTGGAGGGGGAGACCCAGTACTTC.

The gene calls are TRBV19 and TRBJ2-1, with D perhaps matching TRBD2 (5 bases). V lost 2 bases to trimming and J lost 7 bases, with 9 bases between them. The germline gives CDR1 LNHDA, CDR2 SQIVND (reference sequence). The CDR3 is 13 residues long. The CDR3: CASSIIRGNEQFF. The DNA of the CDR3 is TGTGCCAGTAGTATAATTCGGGGTAATGAGCAGTTCTTC.

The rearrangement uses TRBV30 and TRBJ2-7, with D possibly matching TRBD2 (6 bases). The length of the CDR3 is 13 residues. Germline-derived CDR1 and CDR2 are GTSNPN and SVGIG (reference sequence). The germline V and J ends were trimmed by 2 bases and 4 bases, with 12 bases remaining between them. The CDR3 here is CAWSPGGTYEQYF. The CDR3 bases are TGTGCCTGGAGTCCTGGAGGGACTTACGAGCAGTACTTC.

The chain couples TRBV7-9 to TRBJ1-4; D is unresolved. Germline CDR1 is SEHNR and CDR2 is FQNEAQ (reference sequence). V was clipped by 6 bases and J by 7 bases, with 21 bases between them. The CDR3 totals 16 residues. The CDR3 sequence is CASRPPGNRVSEKLFF. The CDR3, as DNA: TGTGCCAGCAGGCCCCCTGGAAACCGCGTCTCTGAAAAACTGTTTTTT.

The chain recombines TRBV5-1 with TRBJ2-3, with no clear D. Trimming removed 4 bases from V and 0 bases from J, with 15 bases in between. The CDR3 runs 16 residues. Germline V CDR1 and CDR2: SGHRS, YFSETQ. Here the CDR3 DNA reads TGCGCCAGCAGCCTCGGGCGGCAACCTAGCACAGATACGCAGTATTTT. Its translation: CASSLGRQPSTDTQYF.

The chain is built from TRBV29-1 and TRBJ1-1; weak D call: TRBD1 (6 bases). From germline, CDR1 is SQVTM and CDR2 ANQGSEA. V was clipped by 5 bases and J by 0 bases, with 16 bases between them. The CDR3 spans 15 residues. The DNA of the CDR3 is TGCAGCGTTTTAGGGGGGACCCTAATGAACACTGAAGCTTTCTTT. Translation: CSVLGGTLMNTEAFF. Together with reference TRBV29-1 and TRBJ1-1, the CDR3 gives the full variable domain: SAVISQKPSRDICQRGTSLTIQCQVDSQVTMMFWYRQQPGQSLTLIATANQGSEATYESGFVIDKFPISRPNLTFSTLTVSNMSPEDSSIYLCSVLGGTLMNTEAFFGQGTRLTVV.

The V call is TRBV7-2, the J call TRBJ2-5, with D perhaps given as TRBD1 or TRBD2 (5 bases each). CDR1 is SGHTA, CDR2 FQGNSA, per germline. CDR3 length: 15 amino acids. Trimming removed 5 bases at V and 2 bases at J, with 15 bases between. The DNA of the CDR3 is TGTGCCAGCAGCCTCACCGGGACCCGTCAAGAGACCCAGTACTTC. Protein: CASSLTGTRQETQYF.

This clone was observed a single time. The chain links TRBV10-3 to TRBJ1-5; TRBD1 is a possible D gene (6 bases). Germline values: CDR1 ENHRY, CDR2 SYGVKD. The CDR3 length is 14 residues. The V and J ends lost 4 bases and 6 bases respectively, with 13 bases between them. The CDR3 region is CAISVGGGGQPQHF. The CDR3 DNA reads TGTGCCATCAGTGTCGGGGGCGGAGGTCAGCCCCAGCATTTT.

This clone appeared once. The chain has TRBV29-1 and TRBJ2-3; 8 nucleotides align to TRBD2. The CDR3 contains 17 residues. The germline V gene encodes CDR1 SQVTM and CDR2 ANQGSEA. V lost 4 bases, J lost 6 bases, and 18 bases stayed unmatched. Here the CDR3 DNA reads TGCAGCGTTGTACCCCCGGACAGCCGGGGGGGCTGGGATACGCAGTATTTT. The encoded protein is CSVVPPDSRGGWDTQYF.

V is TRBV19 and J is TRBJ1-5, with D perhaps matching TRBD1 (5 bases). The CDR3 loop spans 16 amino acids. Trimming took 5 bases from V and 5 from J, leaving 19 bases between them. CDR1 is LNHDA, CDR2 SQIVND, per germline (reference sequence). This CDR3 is CASSRRTVGGHQPQHF. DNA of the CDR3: TGTGCCAGTAGTCGCCGGACGGTCGGGGGTCATCAGCCCCAGCATTTT. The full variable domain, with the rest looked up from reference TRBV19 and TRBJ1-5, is DGGITQSPKYLFRKEGQNVTLSCEQNLNHDAMYWYRQDPGQGLRLIYYSQIVNDFQKGDIAEGYSVSREKKESFPLTVTSAQKNPTAFYLCASSRRTVGGHQPQHFGDGTRLSIL.